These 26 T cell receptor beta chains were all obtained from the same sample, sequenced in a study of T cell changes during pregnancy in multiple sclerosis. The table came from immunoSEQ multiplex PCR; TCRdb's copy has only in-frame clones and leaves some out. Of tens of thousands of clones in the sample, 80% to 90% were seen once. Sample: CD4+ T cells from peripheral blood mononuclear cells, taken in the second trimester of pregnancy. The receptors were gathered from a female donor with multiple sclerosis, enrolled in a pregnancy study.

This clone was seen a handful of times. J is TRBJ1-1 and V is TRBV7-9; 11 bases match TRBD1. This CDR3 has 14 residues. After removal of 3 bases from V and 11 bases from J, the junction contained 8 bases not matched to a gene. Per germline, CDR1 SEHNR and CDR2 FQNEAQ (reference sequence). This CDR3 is CASSFDGTGGRAFF. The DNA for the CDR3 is TGTGCCAGCAGCTTTGATGGGACAGGGGGTAGGGCTTTCTTT.

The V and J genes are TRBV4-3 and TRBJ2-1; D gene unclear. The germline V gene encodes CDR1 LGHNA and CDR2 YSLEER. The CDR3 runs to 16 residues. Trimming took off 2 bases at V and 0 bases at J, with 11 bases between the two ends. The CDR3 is CASSQINLGSYNEQFF. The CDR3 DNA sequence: TGCGCCAGCAGCCAAATAAACCTAGGCTCCTACAATGAGCAGTTCTTC.

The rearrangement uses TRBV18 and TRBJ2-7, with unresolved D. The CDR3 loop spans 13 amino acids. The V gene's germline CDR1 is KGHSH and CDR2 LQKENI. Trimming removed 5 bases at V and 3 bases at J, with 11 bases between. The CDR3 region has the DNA TGTGCCAGCTCAAAACCCCCGAGCTACGAGCAGTACTTC. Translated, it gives CASSKPPSYEQYF. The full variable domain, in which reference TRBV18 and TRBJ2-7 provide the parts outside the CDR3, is NAGVMQNPRHLVRRRGQEARLRCSPMKGHSHVYWYRQLPEEGLKFMVYLQKENIIDESGMPKERFSAEFPKEGPSILRIQQVVRGDSAAYFCASSKPPSYEQYFGPGTRLTVT.

This CDR3 is CASSIGRGREPQHF. For the CDR3, the DNA is TGTGCCAGTAGTATAGGCCGGGGGAGGGAGCCCCAGCATTTT. The V and J genes are TRBV19 and TRBJ1-5; a weak D match, TRBD1 (5 bases). CDR1 is LNHDA and CDR2 is SQIVND in the germline V gene (reference sequence). Trimming stripped 1 base from V and 8 bases from J, with 12 bases between. The CDR3 is 14 amino acids.

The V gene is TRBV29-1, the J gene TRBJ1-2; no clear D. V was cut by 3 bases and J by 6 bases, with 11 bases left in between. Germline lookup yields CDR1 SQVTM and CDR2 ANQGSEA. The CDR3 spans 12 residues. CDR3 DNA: TGCAGCGTTGACAGAGGGCTGCATGGCTACACCTTC. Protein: CSVDRGLHGYTF.

Here the CDR3 DNA reads TGTGCCAGTAGTGCCCGGGACACTGGGCCTACCTACGAGCAGTACTTC. Translated: CASSARDTGPTYEQYF. The chain combines TRBV19 with TRBJ2-7; a possible D gene is TRBD1 (6 bases). There are 16 residues in the CDR3. V lost 5 bases, J lost 2 bases, and 19 bases lay in between. In germline, CDR1 is LNHDA, CDR2 SQIVND (reference sequence).

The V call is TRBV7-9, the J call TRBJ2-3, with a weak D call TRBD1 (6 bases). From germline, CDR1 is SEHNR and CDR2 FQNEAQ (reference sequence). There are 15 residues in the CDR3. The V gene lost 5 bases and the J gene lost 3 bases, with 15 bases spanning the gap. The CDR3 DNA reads TGTGCCAGCAGCGAGACTCCAGGGGAGACAGATACGCAGTATTTT. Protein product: CASSETPGETDTQYF. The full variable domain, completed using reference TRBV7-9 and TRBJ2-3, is DTGVSQNPRHKITKRGQNVTFRCDPISEHNRLYWYRQTLGQGPEFLTYFQNEAQLEKSRLLSDRFSAERPKGSFSTLEIQRTEQGDSAMYLCASSETPGETDTQYFGPGTRLTVL.

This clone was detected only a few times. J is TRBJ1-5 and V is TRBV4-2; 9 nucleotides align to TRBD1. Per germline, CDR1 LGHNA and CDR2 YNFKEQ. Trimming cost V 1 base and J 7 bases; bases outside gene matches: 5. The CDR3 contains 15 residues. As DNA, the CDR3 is TGTGCCAGCAGCCAAGGGGGACAGGGAGAACAGCCCCAGCATTTT. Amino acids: CASSQGGQGEQPQHF.

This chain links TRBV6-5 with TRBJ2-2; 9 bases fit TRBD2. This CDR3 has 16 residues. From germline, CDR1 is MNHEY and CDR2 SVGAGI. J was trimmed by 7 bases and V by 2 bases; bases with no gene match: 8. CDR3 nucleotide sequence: TGTGCCAGCAGTTACCCGGGCGGGAGGGAGGACGGGGAGCTGTTTTTT. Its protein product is CASSYPGGREDGELFF.

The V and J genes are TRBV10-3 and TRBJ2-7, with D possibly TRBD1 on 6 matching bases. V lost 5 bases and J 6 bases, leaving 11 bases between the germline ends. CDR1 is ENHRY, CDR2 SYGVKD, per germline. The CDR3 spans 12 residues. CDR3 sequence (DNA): TGTGCCATCAGTTTACAGGGCGGCGAGCAGTACTTC. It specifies CAISLQGGEQYF.

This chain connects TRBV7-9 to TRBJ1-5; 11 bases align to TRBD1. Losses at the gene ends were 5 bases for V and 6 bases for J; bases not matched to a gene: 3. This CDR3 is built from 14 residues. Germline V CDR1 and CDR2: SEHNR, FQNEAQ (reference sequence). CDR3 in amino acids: CASSAGTGGQPQHF. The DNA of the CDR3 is TGTGCCAGCAGCGCGGGGACAGGGGGTCAGCCCCAGCATTTT.

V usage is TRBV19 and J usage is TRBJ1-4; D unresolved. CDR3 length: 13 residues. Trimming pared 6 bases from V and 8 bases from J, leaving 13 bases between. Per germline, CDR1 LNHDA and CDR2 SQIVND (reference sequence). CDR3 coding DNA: TGTGCCAGTAGGCCGGGAAATGACGAAAAACTGTTTTTT. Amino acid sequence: CASRPGNDEKLFF.

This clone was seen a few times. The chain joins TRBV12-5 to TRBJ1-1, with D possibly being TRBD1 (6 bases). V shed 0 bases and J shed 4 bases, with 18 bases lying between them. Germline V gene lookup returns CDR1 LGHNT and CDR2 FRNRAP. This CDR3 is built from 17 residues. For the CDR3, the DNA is TGTGCTAGTGGTTTGGTACTTTCGGCAAGGGGGAGCACTGAAGCTTTCTTT. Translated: CASGLVLSARGSTEAFF.

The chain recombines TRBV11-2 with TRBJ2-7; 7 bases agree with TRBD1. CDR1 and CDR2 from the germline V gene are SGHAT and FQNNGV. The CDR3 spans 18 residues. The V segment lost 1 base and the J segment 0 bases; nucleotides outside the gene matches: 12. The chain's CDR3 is CASSLGLRRDSSSYEQYF. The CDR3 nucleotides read TGTGCCAGCAGCTTAGGACTACGCCGGGACAGTAGCTCCTACGAGCAGTACTTC.

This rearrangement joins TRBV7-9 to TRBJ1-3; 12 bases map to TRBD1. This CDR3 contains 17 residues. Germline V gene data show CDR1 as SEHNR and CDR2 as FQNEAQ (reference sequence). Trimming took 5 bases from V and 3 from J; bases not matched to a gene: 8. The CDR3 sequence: CASSPGDRGPSGNTIYF. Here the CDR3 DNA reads TGTGCCAGCAGCCCCGGGGACAGGGGGCCAAGTGGAAACACCATATATTTT.

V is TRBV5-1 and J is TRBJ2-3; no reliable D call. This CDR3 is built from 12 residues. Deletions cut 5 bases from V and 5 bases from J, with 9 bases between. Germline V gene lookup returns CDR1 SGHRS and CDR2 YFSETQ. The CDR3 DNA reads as TGCGCCAGCAGACTAACGGGAGATACGCAGTATTTT. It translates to CASRLTGDTQYF.

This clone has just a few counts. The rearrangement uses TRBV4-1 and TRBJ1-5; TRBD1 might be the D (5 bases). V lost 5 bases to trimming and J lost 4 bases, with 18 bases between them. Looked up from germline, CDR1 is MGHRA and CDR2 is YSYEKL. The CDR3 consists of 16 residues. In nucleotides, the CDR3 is TGCGCCAGCAGCGCCTCGCGGACGCGGGGGAATCAGCCCCAGCATTTT. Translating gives CASSASRTRGNQPQHF.

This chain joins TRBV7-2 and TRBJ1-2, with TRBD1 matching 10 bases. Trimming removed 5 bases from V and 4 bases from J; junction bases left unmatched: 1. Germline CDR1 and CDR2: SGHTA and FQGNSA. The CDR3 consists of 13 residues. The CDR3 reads CASSRDRGYGYTF. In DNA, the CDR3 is TGTGCCAGCAGCCGGGACAGGGGCTATGGCTACACCTTC.

In nucleotides, the CDR3 is TGTGCCAGCAGCACCGGGACAGGGGGAGAAAAACTGTTTTTT. It specifies CASSTGTGGEKLFF. The rearrangement joins TRBV5-4 to TRBJ1-4; 11 bases map to TRBD1. J was trimmed by 8 bases and V by 4 bases; bases with no gene match: 4. The CDR3 covers 14 residues. Germline values: CDR1 SGHNT, CDR2 YYREEE (reference sequence). Variable domain in full (rest from reference TRBV5-4 and TRBJ1-4): ETGVTQSPTHLIKTRGQQVTLRCSSQSGHNTVSWYQQALGQGPQFIFQYYREEENGRGNFPPRFSGLQFPNYSSELNVNALELDDSALYLCASSTGTGGEKLFFGSGTQLSVL.

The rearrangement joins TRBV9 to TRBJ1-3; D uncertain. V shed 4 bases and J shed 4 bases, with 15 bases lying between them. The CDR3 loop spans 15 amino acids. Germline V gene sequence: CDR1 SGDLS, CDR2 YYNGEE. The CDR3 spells CASSTRPAAGNTIYF. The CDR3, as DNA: TGTGCCAGCAGCACCCGCCCGGCAGCGGGAAACACCATATATTTT.

This CDR3 is CASSLSGRDTEAFF. The DNA of the CDR3 is TGTGCCAGCAGTTTATCGGGCAGGGACACTGAAGCTTTCTTT. This chain connects TRBV27 to TRBJ1-1, with D possibly TRBD1 on 5 matching bases. Germline V gene lookup returns CDR1 MNHEY and CDR2 SMNVEV (reference sequence). V shed 0 bases and J shed 3 bases, with 8 bases lying between them. The CDR3 is made up of 14 amino acids.

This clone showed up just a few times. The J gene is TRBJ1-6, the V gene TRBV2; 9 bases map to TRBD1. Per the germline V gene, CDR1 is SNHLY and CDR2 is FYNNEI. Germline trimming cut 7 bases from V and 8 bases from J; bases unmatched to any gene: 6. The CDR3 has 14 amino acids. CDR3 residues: CASIGDRAYSPLHF. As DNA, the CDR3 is TGTGCCAGCATCGGGGACAGGGCCTATTCACCCCTCCACTTT.

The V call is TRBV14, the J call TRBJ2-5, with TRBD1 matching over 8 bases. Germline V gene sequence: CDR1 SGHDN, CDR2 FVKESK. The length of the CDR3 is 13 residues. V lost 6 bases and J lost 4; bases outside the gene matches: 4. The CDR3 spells CASSPQGGETQYF. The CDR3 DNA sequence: TGTGCCAGCAGTCCACAGGGGGGAGAGACCCAGTACTTC.

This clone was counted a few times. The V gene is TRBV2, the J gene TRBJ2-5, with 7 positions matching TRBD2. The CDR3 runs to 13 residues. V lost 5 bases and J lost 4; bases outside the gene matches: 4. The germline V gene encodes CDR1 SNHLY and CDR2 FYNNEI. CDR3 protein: CASSRQRGETQYF. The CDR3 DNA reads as TGTGCCAGCAGTAGGCAGCGGGGAGAGACCCAGTACTTC.

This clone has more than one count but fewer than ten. As DNA, the CDR3 is TGTGCCAGCAGATTAACCGGGACAGGGCACTACAATGAGCAGTTCTTC. As protein: CASRLTGTGHYNEQFF. The rearrangement uses TRBV27 and TRBJ2-1, with 9 bases identical to TRBD1. The V gene's germline CDR1 is MNHEY and CDR2 SMNVEV (reference sequence). With 6 bases clipped from V and 3 bases from J, the junction kept 9 bases outside the gene matches. This CDR3 contains 16 residues.

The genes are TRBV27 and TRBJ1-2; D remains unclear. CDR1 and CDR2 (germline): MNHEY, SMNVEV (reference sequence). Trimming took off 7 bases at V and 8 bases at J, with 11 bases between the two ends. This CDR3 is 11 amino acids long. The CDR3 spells CASIEGRGYTF. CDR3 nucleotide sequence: TGTGCCAGCATAGAGGGTCGGGGCTACACCTTC.